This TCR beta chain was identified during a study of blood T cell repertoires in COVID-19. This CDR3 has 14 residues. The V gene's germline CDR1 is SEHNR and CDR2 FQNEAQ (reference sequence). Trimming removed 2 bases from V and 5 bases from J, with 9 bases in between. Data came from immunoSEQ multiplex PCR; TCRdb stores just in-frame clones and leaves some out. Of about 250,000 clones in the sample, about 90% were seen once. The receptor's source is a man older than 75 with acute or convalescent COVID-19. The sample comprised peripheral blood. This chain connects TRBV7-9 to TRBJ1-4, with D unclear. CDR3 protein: CASSLLSQNEKLFF. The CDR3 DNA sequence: TGTGCCAGCAGCTTATTAAGCCAAAATGAAAAACTGTTTTTT.